This T cell receptor beta chain was documented in a study of cytomegalovirus exposure and HLA in healthy donors. Findings of the study overall: Presence/absence results assume similar sequencing depth per donor, which may not hold.

The trim removed 4 bases at V and 5 bases at J, leaving 5 bases unmatched. CDR1 and CDR2 from the germline V gene are SGHRS and YFSETQ. The CDR3 spans 13 residues. Comments on this clone: Its target is unknown.

This PCR relied on a set of 60 Vbeta primers and 13 Jbeta primers. Produced via immunoSEQ multiplex PCR; TCRdb's table is partial and in-frame only. This sample has 120,000 or so clones, with about 80% found just once. The receptor was derived from a female donor in good health and CMV-seropositive. Sequenced material: PBMCs. This chain uses TRBV5-1 with TRBJ2-5, with 7 bases matching TRBD2. The CDR3 loop is CASSSLGGETQYF. CDR3 bases: TGCGCCAGCAGCAGTTTGGGAGGGGAGACCCAGTACTTC.